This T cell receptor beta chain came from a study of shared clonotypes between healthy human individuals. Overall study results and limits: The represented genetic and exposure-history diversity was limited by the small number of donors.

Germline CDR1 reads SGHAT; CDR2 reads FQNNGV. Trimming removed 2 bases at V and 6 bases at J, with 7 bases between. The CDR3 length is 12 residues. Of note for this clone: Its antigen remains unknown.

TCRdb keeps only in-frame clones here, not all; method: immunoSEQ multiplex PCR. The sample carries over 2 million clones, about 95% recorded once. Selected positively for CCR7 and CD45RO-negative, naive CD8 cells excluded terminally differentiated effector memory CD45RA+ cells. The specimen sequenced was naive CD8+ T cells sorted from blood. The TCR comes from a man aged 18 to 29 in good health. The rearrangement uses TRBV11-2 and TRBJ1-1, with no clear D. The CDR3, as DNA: TGTGCCAGCAGCTTATCGGGGTCTGAAGCTTTCTTT. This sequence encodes CASSLSGSEAFF.